One sample yielded the 17 T cell receptor beta chains listed below, sequenced in a study of T cell repertoires in cytomegalovirus infection. For these receptors, no antigen is known. MiXCR, applied by TCRdb to the reads, yields one record per CDR3 protein. The table shows under 450,000 distinct CDR3 sequences, with roughly 34% occurring only once. This sample comprised cultured PBMCs, obtained from culture after CMV antigen stimulation. Receptors originate from a human donor in good health (CMV status not recorded). Some clones in this sample may be carry-over from other donors' samples.

V usage is TRBV7-9 and J usage is TRBJ2-1, with D hard to call. The CDR3 length is 12 residues. Germline V gives CDR1 SEHNR, CDR2 FQNEAQ (reference sequence). Trimming removed 3 bases from V and 2 bases from J, with 2 bases in between. Here the CDR3 reads CASSFAYNEQFF. The DNA for the CDR3 is TGTGCCAGCAGCTTCGCCTACAATGAGCAGTTCTTC.

CDR3 residues: CASSLSSGYGYTF. CDR3 sequence (DNA): TGTGCCAGCAGTTTATCATCGGGGTATGGCTACACCTTC. The chain employs TRBV28 and TRBJ1-2; unclear D gene. Deletions cut 1 base from V and 5 bases from J, with 8 bases between. Germline V gives CDR1 MDHEN, CDR2 SYDVKM. The CDR3 totals 13 residues.

This chain links TRBV18 with TRBJ2-7; 12 nucleotides match TRBD2. This CDR3 region has 14 residues. Germline loops: CDR1 KGHSH, CDR2 LQKENI. V was pared by 4 bases and J by 6 bases, with 4 bases of the junction left unmatched. CDR3 in amino acids: CASSRTSGMVEQYF. CDR3 coding DNA: TGTGCCAGCTCACGGACTAGCGGGATGGTCGAGCAGTACTTC.

Here the CDR3 reads CASTLTGQMLNTEAFF. CDR3 DNA sequence: TGTGCCAGTACCCTGACAGGGCAGATGTTGAACACTGAAGCTTTCTTT. This chain links TRBV19 with TRBJ1-1, with TRBD1 matching over 7 bases. The germline CDR1 and CDR2 sequences are LNHDA and SQIVND (reference sequence). The CDR3 extends over 16 amino acids. With V trimmed by 7 bases and J by 0 bases, 11 bases remained unmatched.

The genes are TRBV7-9 and TRBJ2-7; no definite D call. The CDR3 has 14 amino acids. Trimming cost V 1 base and J 3 bases, with 10 bases left between them. The germline gives CDR1 SEHNR, CDR2 FQNEAQ (reference sequence). CDR3 nucleotide sequence: TGTGCCAGCAGCTTAGTGGGATCCGTCTACGAGCAGTACTTC. Protein sequence: CASSLVGSVYEQYF.

This sequence joins TRBV7-8 and TRBJ2-3, with TRBD2 matching 8 bases. V lost 4 bases, J lost 0 bases, and 12 bases stayed unmatched. Germline V gene data show CDR1 as SGHVS and CDR2 as FQNEAQ. This CDR3 is 18 amino acids long. CDR3 protein: CASSSRVAGFTSTDTQYF. The CDR3 DNA follows: TGTGCCAGCAGCTCTCGAGTAGCGGGGTTCACGAGCACAGATACGCAGTATTTT.

The chain recombines TRBV19 with TRBJ1-1; tentative D call: TRBD1 (5 bases). V lost 7 bases and J lost 2, with 20 bases in between. The CDR3 runs 16 residues. Germline V gene data show CDR1 as LNHDA and CDR2 as SQIVND (reference sequence). The CDR3 DNA follows: TGTGCCAGTACACGAAGACAGTCGATTTATAACACTGAAGCTTTCTTT. Amino acids: CASTRRQSIYNTEAFF.

This clonotype has a single count. The J gene is TRBJ2-2, the V gene TRBV2, with no clear D. This CDR3 contains 13 residues. Trimming left V 1 base short and J 3 bases short, with 3 bases between. The germline V gene has CDR1 SNHLY and CDR2 FYNNEI. The CDR3 nucleotides read TGTGCCAGCAGTGAAGATTACACCGGGGAGCTGTTTTTT. The encoded protein is CASSEDYTGELFF.

The chain carries TRBV4-3 and TRBJ1-2; D not certain. Germline CDR1 is LGHNA and CDR2 is YSLEER. The CDR3 is 15 amino acids. With 4 bases removed from V and 4 bases from J, the gap between germline ends came to 16 bases. The CDR3 loop reads CASSLLGRLGYGYTF. The CDR3 DNA reads as TGCGCCAGCAGCCTCCTAGGTCGCCTGGGCTATGGCTACACCTTC.

This clonotype was detected a few times. The J gene is TRBJ1-2, the V gene TRBV27, with D maybe TRBD1 (6 bases). This CDR3 has 12 amino acids. Deletions cut 5 bases from V and 13 bases from J, with 17 bases between. Per germline, CDR1 MNHEY and CDR2 SMNVEV (reference sequence). CDR3 loop: CASSPLPQGCTF. Written as DNA, the CDR3 is TGTGCCAGCAGTCCACTTCCACAGGGATGCACCTTC.

The V call is TRBV19, the J call TRBJ2-1, with 14 bases matching TRBD2. The V and J ends lost 1 base and 7 bases, in that order; junction bases with no gene match: 12. The CDR3 totals 19 residues. The germline gives CDR1 LNHDA, CDR2 SQIVND (reference sequence). The CDR3 DNA reads as TGTGCCAGTAGTATAGTGGGTACCCTGACTAGCGGGAGGGTTAATGAGCAGTTCTTC. Translation: CASSIVGTLTSGRVNEQFF.

The gene calls are TRBV20-1 and TRBJ1-4; D not certain. V dropped 1 base and J dropped 4 bases, with 7 bases sitting between them. CDR1 and CDR2 (germline): DFQATT, SNEGSKA (reference sequence). The CDR3 runs 13 residues. The CDR3 DNA sequence: TGCAGTGCTAGAGGGGCCTATAATGAAAAACTGTTTTTT. Translation gives CSARGAYNEKLFF.

This clonotype was seen a handful of times. This chain links TRBV6-1 with TRBJ2-5; 14 nucleotides match TRBD2. Germline V CDR1 and CDR2: MNHNS, SASEGT. The CDR3 has 16 amino acids. Trimming at V came to 0 bases and at J to 5 bases, leaving 2 bases not matched to a gene. CDR3 in amino acids: CASSEAGTSGSETQYF. Here the CDR3 DNA reads TGTGCCAGCAGTGAAGCGGGGACTAGCGGGAGTGAGACCCAGTACTTC.

This chain links TRBV28 with TRBJ1-2; D not resolved. Trimming took 5 bases from V and 3 from J, leaving 22 bases between them. This CDR3 has 17 amino acids. The germline CDR1 and CDR2 sequences are MDHEN and SYDVKM. CDR3 sequence (DNA): TGTGCCAGCAGTCCCTCGGACTCCCGGGGATTCTACTATGGCTACACCTTC. Protein sequence: CASSPSDSRGFYYGYTF.

The chain has TRBV19 and TRBJ2-7, with D possibly matching TRBD2 (5 bases). CDR3 length: 13 residues. V was clipped by 5 bases and J by 6 bases, with 14 bases between them. Germline V lookup: CDR1 LNHDA, CDR2 SQIVND (reference sequence). The CDR3 loop reads CASSSSGLSEQYF. CDR3 DNA: TGTGCCAGTAGTTCCAGTGGACTCTCCGAGCAGTACTTC.

The V and J genes are TRBV5-1 and TRBJ2-3; D uncertain. This CDR3 has 13 residues. Germline CDR1 and CDR2: SGHRS and YFSETQ. Deletions cut 6 bases from V and 5 bases from J, with 13 bases between. The CDR3 DNA follows: TGCGCCAGCATAGGGCCCTCCGGAGATACGCAGTATTTT. Amino acids: CASIGPSGDTQYF.

This sequence joins TRBV9 and TRBJ1-6; TRBD1 agrees at 8 bases. Germline-derived CDR1 and CDR2 are SGDLS and YYNGEE. The CDR3 is 15 amino acids. Trimming removed 3 bases from V and 6 bases from J; junction bases left unmatched: 5. CDR3 nucleotides: TGTGCCAGCAGCGGCCAGGGGGCCTTTAATTCACCCCTCCACTTT. Translation gives CASSGQGAFNSPLHF. Full variable domain (missing parts from reference TRBV9 and TRBJ1-6): DSGVTQTPKHLITATGQRVTLRCSPRSGDLSVYWYQQSLDQGLQFLIQYYNGEERAKGNILERFSAQQFPDLHSELNLSSLELGDSALYFCASSGQGAFNSPLHFGNGTRLTVT.